This TCR beta chain was found in a study of Ad26.COV2.S vaccination and SARS-CoV-2 variants. Study summary: Administration of Ad26.COV2.S was intramuscular, either once or twice 56 days apart.

CDR3 length: 13 residues. CDR1 is MNHNS and CDR2 is SASEGT in the germline V gene. Trimming took 1 base from V and 11 from J, leaving 13 bases between them. Treatment described: roughly 19 received Ad26.COV2.S at low or high dose, single or two shots; roughly 5 received placebo; per-sample allocation not given. The investigators took samples on day 63 after the first vaccine or placebo injection. The donor was a Boston adult aged 18-55 years. The protocol was immunoSEQ multiplex PCR, while the TCRdb copy is restricted to in-frame clones and leaves out a portion. This sample carries hundreds of thousands of clones, roughly 90% of them seen once, and the ten largest clones take about 1.5%.

The chain couples TRBV6-1 to TRBJ2-3; a weak D match, TRBD1 (5 bases). The sample consisted of peripheral blood, taken in a trial of Ad26.COV2.S vaccine versus placebo. This TCR was sampled from a person between 18 and 65 years old who received the Ad26.COV2.S COVID-19 vaccine or a placebo. The CDR3 sequence is CASSEGWQGGQYF. DNA for the CDR3: TGTGCCAGCAGTGAAGGTTGGCAGGGTGGGCAGTATTTT.